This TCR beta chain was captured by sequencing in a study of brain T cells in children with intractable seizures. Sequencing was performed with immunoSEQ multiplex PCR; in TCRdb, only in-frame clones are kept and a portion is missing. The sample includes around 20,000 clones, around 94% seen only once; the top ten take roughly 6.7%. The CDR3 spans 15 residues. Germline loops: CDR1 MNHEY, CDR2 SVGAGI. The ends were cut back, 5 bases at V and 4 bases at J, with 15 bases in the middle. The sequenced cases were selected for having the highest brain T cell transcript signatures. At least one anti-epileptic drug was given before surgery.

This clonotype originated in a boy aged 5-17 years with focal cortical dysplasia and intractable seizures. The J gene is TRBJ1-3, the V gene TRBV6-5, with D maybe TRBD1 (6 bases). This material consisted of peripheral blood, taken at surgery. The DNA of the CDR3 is TGTGCCAGCAGTCCTGGTCCGGGGGCCGGAAACACCATATATTTT. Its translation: CASSPGPGAGNTIYF.